This T cell receptor (beta chain) was identified during a study of CD8 T cells in Susac syndrome. V lost 2 bases to trimming and J lost 2 bases; unmatched junction nucleotides: 12. CDR3 length equals 16 residues. Germline lookup yields CDR1 GTSNPN and CDR2 SVGIG (reference sequence). Reverse transcription used roughly 0.45 to 1 ug RNA and random hexamers. Amplification of the TCR beta CDR3 was carried out by immunoSEQ multiplex PCR, which spanned a total of 54 Vbeta and 13 Jbeta segments. TCRdb recomputed calls from the immunoSEQ multiplex PCR reads with MiXCR, one row per CDR3 protein. This sample has some 150,000 distinct CDR3 sequences, with 85% to 95% found just once. CD8+ and CD4+ T cells circulating in blood were sequenced for TCR beta. Negative isolation was applied to CD8+ and CD4+ T cells, and FACS enrichment was applied to TEMRA cells.

The source is a human donor with multiple sclerosis. The source material was CD8+ T cells from PBMCs. The chain joins TRBV30 to TRBJ2-7, with TRBD2 identical over 7 bases. CDR3 DNA sequence: TGTGCCTGGAGTCACCCCCGGGGCGGGGGAGCCTACGAGCAGTACTTC. Encoded protein: CAWSHPRGGGAYEQYF.